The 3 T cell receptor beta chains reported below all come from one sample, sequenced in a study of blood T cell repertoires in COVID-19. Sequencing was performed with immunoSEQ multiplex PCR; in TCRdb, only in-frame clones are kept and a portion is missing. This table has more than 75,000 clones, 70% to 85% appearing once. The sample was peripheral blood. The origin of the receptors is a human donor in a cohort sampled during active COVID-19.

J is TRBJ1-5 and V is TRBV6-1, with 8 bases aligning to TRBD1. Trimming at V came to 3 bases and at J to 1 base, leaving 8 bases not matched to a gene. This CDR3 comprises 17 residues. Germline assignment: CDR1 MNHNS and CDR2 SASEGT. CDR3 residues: CASSETGAALSNQPQHF. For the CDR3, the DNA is TGTGCCAGCAGTGAGACAGGGGCCGCACTAAGCAATCAGCCCCAGCATTTT.

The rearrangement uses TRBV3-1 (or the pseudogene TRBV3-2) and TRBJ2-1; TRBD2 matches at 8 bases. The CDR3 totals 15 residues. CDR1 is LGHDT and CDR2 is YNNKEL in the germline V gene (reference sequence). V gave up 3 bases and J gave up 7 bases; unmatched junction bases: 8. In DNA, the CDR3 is TGTGCCAGCAGCCAGCCCGTGGAGCGGGGGAATGAGCAGTTCTTC. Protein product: CASSQPVERGNEQFF.

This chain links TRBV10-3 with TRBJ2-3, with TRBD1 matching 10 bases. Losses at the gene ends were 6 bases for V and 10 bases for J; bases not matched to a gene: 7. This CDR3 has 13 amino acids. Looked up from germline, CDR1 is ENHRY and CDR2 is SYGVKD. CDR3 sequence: CAISAGTGDAQYF. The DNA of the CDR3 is TGTGCCATCAGCGCCGGGACAGGGGATGCGCAGTATTTT.